Listed below are T cell receptor beta chains from one sample, sequenced in a study of T cell responses to AZD1222 COVID-19 vaccine. Sequenced by immunoSEQ multiplex PCR; TCRdb stores in-frame clones only, minus some. The table shows fewer than 120,000 clones, with around 90% occurring only once. Material: peripheral blood, obtained on day 0 of AZD1222 vaccination. These receptor sequences come from an adult in good health. Each CDR3 is given with its conserved first and last residue. D genes are given only for firm matches. Size is stated for part of the rows, as once, few or many counts, or as a class when the clone is expanded.

TRBV10-1	.	.	TRBJ1-1	TGCGCCAGCAGTGGTGGTGGGGTTACTGAAGCTTTCTTT	CASSGGGVTEAFF
TRBV14	TRBD2	.	TRBJ2-1	TGTGCCAGCAGGGGGGACTACTGGGATGAGCAGTTCTTC	CASRGDYWDEQFF
TRBV29-1	.	.	TRBJ2-6	TGCAGCCCGTGGGCTGGGGCCAACGTCCTGACTTTC	CSPWAGANVLTF
TRBV23-1	.	.	TRBJ1-1	TGCGCCAGCAGTCCCCCGGGAGCCCTTAAGGTGGGCACTGAAGCTTTCTTT	CASSPPGALKVGTEAFF
TRBV2	.	.	TRBJ1-2	TGTGCCAGCACCAATAGGGGATTGGGTGGCTACACCTTC	CASTNRGLGGYTF
TRBV7-9	.	.	TRBJ2-3	TGTGCCCTCGGAGGGCGGACCCTCACAGATACGCAGTATTTT	CALGGRTLTDTQYF
TRBV6-5	.	.	TRBJ1-2	TGTGCCAGCAGTTACTCGGGACGGAACTATGGCTACACCTTC	CASSYSGRNYGYTF
TRBV7-9	.	.	TRBJ1-1	TGTGCCAGCAGCCCGCGACAGGAGATGAACACTGAAGCTTTCTTT	CASSPRQEMNTEAFF
TRBV5-1	.	.	TRBJ2-5	TGCGCCAGCAGCCAACGACTGGGGGAGACCCAGTACTTC	CASSQRLGETQYF
TRBV5-1	.	.	TRBJ2-7	TGCGCCAGCAGCTTGGGGCAGATCTCCTACGAGCAGTACTTC	CASSLGQISYEQYF
TRBV7-6	TRBD1	.	TRBJ2-3	TGTGCCAGCAGCGGGAGGGACAGGGGCACAGATACGCAGTATTTT	CASSGRDRGTDTQYF
TRBV7-9	.	.	TRBJ1-3	TGTGCCAGCAGCTTGGGACGTAGCTCTGGAAACACCATATATTTT	CASSLGRSSGNTIYF
TRBV14	.	.	TRBJ2-3	TGTGCCAGCAGCCAAGAATGGACTACCCTCCCAGATACGCAGTATTTT	CASSQEWTTLPDTQYF
TRBV30	.	.	TRBJ2-7	TGTGCCTGGAGTGGGTACAACGAGCAGTACTTC	CAWSGYNEQYF
TRBV10-2	.	.	TRBJ1-6	TGCGCCAGCAGTGAGGGGGTACAGGGTAATTCACCCCTCCACTTT	CASSEGVQGNSPLHF
TRBV19	.	.	TRBJ2-7	TGTGCCAGTAGTATAGGGGCAGGGAATTCCTACGAGCAGTACTTC	CASSIGAGNSYEQYF
TRBV11-2	TRBD1	once	TRBJ1-6	TGTGCCAGCAGTGGGACAGGCTCTGACCCCTATAATTCACCCCTCCACTTT	CASSGTGSDPYNSPLHF
TRBV28	.	.	TRBJ1-4	TGTGCCAGCAGTTTGGTCTCTGCCCCACGGGAAAAACTGTTTTTT	CASSLVSAPREKLFF
TRBV6-6	.	.	TRBJ1-5	TGTGCCAGCAGTTACTCGCAGGGTCCCCAGCCCCAGCATTTT	CASSYSQGPQPQHF
TRBV5-1	.	.	TRBJ2-3	TGCGCCAGCAGCTTGAGGGGACGCACAGATACGCAGTATTTT	CASSLRGRTDTQYF
TRBV2	.	.	TRBJ1-2	TGTGCCAGCAGTGACCCCTTCAAAGACACACTCTATGGCTACACCTTC	CASSDPFKDTLYGYTF
TRBV27	.	.	TRBJ2-7	TGTGCCAGCCGGAGCTCCTACGAGCAGTACTTC	CASRSSYEQYF
TRBV3-1/TRBV3-2	.	.	TRBJ1-4	TGTGCCAGCAGCCAAGCCCACACAGGGATGCGGGAAAAACTGTTTTTT	CASSQAHTGMREKLFF
TRBV28	TRBD1	.	TRBJ2-5	TGTGCCAGCAGTCCCGATGACAGGGTAGAGACCCAGTACTTC	CASSPDDRVETQYF
TRBV30	TRBD1	.	TRBJ1-2	TGTGCCTGGAACCCTGGACAGGGCTATGGCTACACCTTC	CAWNPGQGYGYTF
TRBV7-9	.	.	TRBJ1-1	TGTGCCAGCAGCCAACTGAACACTGAAGCTTTCTTT	CASSQLNTEAFF
TRBV15	.	.	TRBJ1-4	TGTGCCACCAGCAGAGATTCGCCGGAAGGGCATGAAAAACTGTTTTTT	CATSRDSPEGHEKLFF
TRBV10-1	TRBD1	.	TRBJ1-1	TGCGCCAGCAGGTCCGACAGGGCGAACACTGAAGCTTTCTTT	CASRSDRANTEAFF
TRBV5-1	TRBD1	.	TRBJ1-1	TGCGCCAGCAGCTCGGTAGCAGGGGGAATCACTGAAGCTTTCTTT	CASSSVAGGITEAFF
TRBV10-2	.	.	TRBJ1-1	TGCGCCAGCAGTGACCAGCGGGCCCAGAACACTGAAGCTTTCTTT	CASSDQRAQNTEAFF
TRBV2	TRBD1	.	TRBJ1-4	TGTGCCAGCAGCACAGGGGGCAAGAGTGAAAAACTGTTTTTT	CASSTGGKSEKLFF
TRBV2	.	.	TRBJ1-3	TGTGCCAGCAGAGCAGTGTATCACTCTGGAAACACCATATATTTT	CASRAVYHSGNTIYF